This T cell receptor (beta chain) derives from a study of T cell repertoires in cytomegalovirus infection. Study-level findings and limits: Within the response measured ex vivo, HLA-C-restricted CMV-specific TCR beta clonotypes were dominant. Cumulative frequency (of public TCR beta family members) identified carriers of CMV plus the relevant HLA.

As regards this clonotype: Its antigen is unidentified.

Germline V gives CDR1 SGHKS, CDR2 YYEKEE (reference sequence). This CDR3 region has 17 residues. V lost 1 base, J lost 6 bases, and 11 bases stayed unmatched. TCRdb analysed the reads with MiXCR anew, one entry per CDR3 protein. The sample yields a few hundred thousand distinct CDR3 sequences, around a third seen once. Sequencing was performed on cultured PBMCs, taken from culture after CMV antigen stimulation. V usage is TRBV5-5 and J usage is TRBJ2-4; 9 bases line up with TRBD2. This receptor was taken from a human donor in good health (CMV status not recorded). Some clones in this sample may be carry-over from other donors' samples. The CDR3 loop is CASSLNWVAGVLNIQYF. In DNA, the CDR3 is TGTGCCAGCAGCTTGAATTGGGTAGCGGGAGTATTAAACATTCAGTACTTC.